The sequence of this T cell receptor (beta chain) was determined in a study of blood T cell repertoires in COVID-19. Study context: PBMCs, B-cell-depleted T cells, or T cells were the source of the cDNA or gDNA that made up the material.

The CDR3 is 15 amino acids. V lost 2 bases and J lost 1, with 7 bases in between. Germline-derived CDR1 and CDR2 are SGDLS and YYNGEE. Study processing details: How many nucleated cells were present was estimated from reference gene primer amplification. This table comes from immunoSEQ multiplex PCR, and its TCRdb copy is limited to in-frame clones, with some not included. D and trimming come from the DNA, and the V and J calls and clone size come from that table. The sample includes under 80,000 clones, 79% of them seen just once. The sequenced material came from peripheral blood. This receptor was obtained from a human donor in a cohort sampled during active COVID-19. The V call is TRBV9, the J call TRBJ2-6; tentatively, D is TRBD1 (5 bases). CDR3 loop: CASSVTASGANVLTF. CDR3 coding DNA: TGTGCCAGCAGCGTGACAGCGTCTGGGGCCAACGTCCTGACTTTC.